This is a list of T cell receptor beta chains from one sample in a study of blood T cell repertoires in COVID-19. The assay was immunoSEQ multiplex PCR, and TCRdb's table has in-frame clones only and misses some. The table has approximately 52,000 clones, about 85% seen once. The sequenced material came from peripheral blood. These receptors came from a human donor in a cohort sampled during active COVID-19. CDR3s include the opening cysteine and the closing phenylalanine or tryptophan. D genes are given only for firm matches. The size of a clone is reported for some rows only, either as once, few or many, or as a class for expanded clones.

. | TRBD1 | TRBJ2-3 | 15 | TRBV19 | TGTGCCAGTAGTACCAGACAGGGAAGCACAGATACGCAGTATTTT | CASSTRQGSTDTQYF
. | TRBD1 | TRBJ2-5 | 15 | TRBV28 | TGTGCCACCAAAAAGGGACAGGGGATTTTAGAGACCCAGTACTTC | CATKKGQGILETQYF
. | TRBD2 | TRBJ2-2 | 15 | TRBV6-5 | TGTGCCAGCAGGCTTGAGAGCGGGAGCACCGGGGAGCTGTTTTTT | CASRLESGSTGELFF
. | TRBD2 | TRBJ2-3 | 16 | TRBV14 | TGTGCCAGCAGCCTAGTAGCGGGAGGGCCGACAGATACGCAGTATTTT | CASSLVAGGPTDTQYF
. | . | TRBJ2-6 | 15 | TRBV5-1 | TGCGCCAGCAGCTGGGTCGGGGCTGGGGCCAACGTCCTGACTTTC | CASSWVGAGANVLTF
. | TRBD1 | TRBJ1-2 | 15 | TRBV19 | TGTGCCAGTAGTCCCCGACAGGGACCTAACTATGGCTACACCTTC | CASSPRQGPNYGYTF
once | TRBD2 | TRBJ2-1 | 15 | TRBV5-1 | TGCGCCAGCAGCTTGGTTGCCCAGCGGGAGAATGAGCAGTTCTTC | CASSLVAQRENEQFF
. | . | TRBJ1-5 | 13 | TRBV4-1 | TGCGCCAGCAGCCAAGAGGAGAATCAGCCCCAGCATTTT | CASSQEENQPQHF
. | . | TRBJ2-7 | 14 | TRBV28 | TGTGCCAGCAGTTTTACGTCTAGGCCCTACGAGCAGTACTTC | CASSFTSRPYEQYF
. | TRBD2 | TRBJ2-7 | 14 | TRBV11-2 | TGTGCCAGCAGCTCCTCCAGCGGGGGGTACGAGCAGTACTTC | CASSSSSGGYEQYF
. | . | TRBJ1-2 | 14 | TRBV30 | TGTGCCTGGAGTGAAGGGAGCCCCTACTATGGCTACACCTTC | CAWSEGSPYYGYTF
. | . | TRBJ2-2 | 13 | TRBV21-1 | TGTGCCAGCAGCCCTTACATTCCCGGGGAGCTGTTTTTT | CASSPYIPGELFF
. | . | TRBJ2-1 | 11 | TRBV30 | TGTGCCTGGAGCGGGGACAATGAGCAGTTCTTC | CAWSGDNEQFF
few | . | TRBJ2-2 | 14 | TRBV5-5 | TGTGCCAGCAGCTACGACAGTAACACCGGGGAGCTGTTTTTT | CASSYDSNTGELFF
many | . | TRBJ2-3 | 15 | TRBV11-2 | TGTGCCAGCAACCCTCTAGAGCGGCGCACAGATACGCAGTATTTT | CASNPLERRTDTQYF
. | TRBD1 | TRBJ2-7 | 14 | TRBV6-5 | TGTGCCAGCAGGAACAGGGGTGGATCCTACGAGCAGTACTTC | CASRNRGGSYEQYF
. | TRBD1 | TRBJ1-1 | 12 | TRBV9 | TGTGCCAGCGGACAGGGTGGGACTGAAGCTTTCTTT | CASGQGGTEAFF
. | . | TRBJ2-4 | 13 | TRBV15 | TGTGCCACCAGCGACTGGGGGGTAAACATTCAGTACTTC | CATSDWGVNIQYF
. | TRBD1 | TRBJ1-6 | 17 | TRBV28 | TGTGCCAGCAGTTCTCCCGTTCGGGACAGGGGGTATTCACCCCTCCACTTT | CASSSPVRDRGYSPLHF
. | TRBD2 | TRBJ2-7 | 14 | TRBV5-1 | TGCGCCAGCAGCTTGGGAGCGGGGGGTTACGAGCAGTACTTC | CASSLGAGGYEQYF
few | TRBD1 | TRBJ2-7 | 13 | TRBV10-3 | TGTGCCATCAGTTTGGGACAGCCTGGCGAGCAGTACTTC | CAISLGQPGEQYF
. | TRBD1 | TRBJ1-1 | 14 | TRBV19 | TGTGCCAGTAGTGACAGGGGCCCGAACACTGAAGCTTTCTTT | CASSDRGPNTEAFF
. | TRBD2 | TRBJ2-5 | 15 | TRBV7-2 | TGTGCCAGCAGCTCTACCCCCGGGAGGCAAGAGACCCAGTACTTC | CASSSTPGRQETQYF
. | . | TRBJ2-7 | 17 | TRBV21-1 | TGTGCCAGCAGCAAAGGGGCCGGGGGGGCTAAACATAGGAAGCAGTACTTC | CASSKGAGGAKHRKQYF
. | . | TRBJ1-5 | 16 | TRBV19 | TGTGCCAGTAGTACACTAAGGGGTAGGAGCAATCAGCCCCAGCATTTT | CASSTLRGRSNQPQHF
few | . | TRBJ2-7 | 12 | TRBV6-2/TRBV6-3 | TGTGCCAGCAGTTACTCGCCAGGCGAGCAGTACTTC | CASSYSPGEQYF
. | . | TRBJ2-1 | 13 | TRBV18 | TGTGCCAGCTCACCACCGGTAGCCAATGAGCAGTTCTTC | CASSPPVANEQFF
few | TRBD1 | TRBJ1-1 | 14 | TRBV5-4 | TGTGCCAGCAGCTCGGGACAGGCGAACACTGAAGCTTTCTTT | CASSSGQANTEAFF
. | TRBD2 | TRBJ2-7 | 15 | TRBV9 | TGTGCCAGCAGCGTAGGGCTAGCGGCAGCCTACGAGCAGTACTTC | CASSVGLAAAYEQYF
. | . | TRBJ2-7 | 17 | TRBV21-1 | TGTGCCAGCAGCCAAGTGAGTGTGCAGCGGGAATCCTACGAGCAGTACTTC | CASSQVSVQRESYEQYF
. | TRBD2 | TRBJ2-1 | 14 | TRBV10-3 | TGTGCCGTCAGCGTTAGCGGGGAACGGGATGAGCAGTTCTTC | CAVSVSGERDEQFF
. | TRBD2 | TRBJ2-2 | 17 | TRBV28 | TGTGCCAGCAGTCCGGGACTAGCGGGAGTACTCACCGGGGAGCTGTTTTTT | CASSPGLAGVLTGELFF
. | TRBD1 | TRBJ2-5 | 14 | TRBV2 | TGTGCCAGCAGTGCCGACAGGGCCCAAGAGACCCAGTACTTC | CASSADRAQETQYF
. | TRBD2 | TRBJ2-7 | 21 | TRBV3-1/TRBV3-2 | TGTGCCAGCCTGGGAGGACAGGGGAGACTAGCGGGAGGGCCTGTCAACTACGAGCAGTACTTC | CASLGGQGRLAGGPVNYEQYF
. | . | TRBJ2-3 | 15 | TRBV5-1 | TGCGCCAGCAGCTTGGCCCCGGGGGTCACAGATACGCAGTATTTT | CASSLAPGVTDTQYF
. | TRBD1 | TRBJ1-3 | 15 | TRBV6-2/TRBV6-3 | TGTGCCAGCAGTTCGGGACAGTCGGGTGGAAACACCATATATTTT | CASSSGQSGGNTIYF
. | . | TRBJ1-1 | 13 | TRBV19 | TGTGCCAGTACCTTCGGGGTGAACACTGAAGCTTTCTTT | CASTFGVNTEAFF